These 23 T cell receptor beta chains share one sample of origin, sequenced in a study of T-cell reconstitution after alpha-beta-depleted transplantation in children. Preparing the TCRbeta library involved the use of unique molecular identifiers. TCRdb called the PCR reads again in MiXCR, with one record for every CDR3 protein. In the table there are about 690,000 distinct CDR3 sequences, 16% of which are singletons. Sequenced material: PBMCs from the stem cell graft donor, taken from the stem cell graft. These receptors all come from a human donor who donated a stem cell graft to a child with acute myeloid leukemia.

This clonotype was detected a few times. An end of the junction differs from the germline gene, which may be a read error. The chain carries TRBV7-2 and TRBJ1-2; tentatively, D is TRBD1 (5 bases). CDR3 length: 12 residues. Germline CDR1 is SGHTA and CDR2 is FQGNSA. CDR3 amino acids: CASSLPSMGRRF. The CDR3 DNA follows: TGTGCCAGCAGTTTGCCCAGTATGGGACGCCGCTTC.

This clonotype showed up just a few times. The CDR3 bases are TGTGCCAGCAGCTTAGGTGCCTGGGACTCACGTCCTAAGTACAATGAGCAGTTCTTC. The encoded protein is CASSLGAWDSRPKYNEQFF. This sequence joins TRBV7-8 and TRBJ2-1, with a possible D match to TRBD2 (6 bases). Germline V gene data show CDR1 as SGHVS and CDR2 as FQNEAQ. Deletions cut 1 base from V and 4 bases from J, with 23 bases between. This CDR3 contains 19 residues.

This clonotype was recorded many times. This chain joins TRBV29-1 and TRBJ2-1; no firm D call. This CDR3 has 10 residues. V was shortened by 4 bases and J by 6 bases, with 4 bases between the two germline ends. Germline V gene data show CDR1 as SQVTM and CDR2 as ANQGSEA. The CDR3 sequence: CSVGSNEQFF. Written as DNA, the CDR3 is TGCAGCGTTGGATCCAATGAGCAGTTCTTC.

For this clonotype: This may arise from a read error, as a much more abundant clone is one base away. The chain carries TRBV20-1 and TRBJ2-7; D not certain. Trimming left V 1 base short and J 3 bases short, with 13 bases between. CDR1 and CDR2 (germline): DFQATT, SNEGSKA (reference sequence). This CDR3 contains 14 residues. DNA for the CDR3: TGCAGTGCTAGAGGCCCCTTTGAAGGCTACGAGCAGTACTTC. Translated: CSARGPFEGYEQYF.

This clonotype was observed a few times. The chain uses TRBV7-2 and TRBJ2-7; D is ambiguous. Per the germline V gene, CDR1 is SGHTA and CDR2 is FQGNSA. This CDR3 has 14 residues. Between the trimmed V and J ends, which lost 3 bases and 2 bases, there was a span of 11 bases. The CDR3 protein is CASSFRPGPYEQYF. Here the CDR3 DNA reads TGTGCCAGCAGCTTCCGACCGGGCCCCTACGAGCAGTACTTC.

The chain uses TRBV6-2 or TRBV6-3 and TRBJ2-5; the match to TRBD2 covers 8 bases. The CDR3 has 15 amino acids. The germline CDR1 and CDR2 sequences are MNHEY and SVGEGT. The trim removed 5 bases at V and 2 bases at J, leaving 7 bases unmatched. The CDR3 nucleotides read TGTGCCAGCAGTAACCTAGCGGGCCCGCAAGAGACCCAGTACTTC. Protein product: CASSNLAGPQETQYF.

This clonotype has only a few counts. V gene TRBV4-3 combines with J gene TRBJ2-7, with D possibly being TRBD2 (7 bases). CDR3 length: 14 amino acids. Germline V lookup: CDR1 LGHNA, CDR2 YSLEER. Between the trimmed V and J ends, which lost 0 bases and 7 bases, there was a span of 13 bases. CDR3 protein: CASSQELRGQEQYF. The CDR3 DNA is TGCGCCAGCAGCCAAGAGTTGCGGGGGCAAGAGCAGTACTTC.

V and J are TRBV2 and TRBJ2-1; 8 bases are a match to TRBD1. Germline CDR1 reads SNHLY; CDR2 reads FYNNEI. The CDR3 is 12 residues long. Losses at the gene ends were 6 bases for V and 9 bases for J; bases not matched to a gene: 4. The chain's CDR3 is CASSGQGLEQFF. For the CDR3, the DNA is TGTGCCAGCAGCGGACAGGGACTTGAGCAGTTCTTC.

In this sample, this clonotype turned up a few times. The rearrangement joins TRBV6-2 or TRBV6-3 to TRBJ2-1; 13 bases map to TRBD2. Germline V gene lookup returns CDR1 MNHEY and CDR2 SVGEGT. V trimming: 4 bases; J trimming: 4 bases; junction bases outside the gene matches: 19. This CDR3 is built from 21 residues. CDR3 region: CASSSSGLAGALPRGYNEQFF. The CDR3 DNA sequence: TGTGCCAGCAGTTCCTCCGGACTAGCGGGGGCCCTACCACGGGGTTACAATGAGCAGTTCTTC.

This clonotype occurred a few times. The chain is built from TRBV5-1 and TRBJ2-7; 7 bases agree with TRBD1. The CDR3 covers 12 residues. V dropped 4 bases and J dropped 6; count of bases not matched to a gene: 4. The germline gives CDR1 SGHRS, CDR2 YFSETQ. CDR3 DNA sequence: TGCGCCAGCAGCCGGGACAGCATCGAGCAGTACTTC. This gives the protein CASSRDSIEQYF. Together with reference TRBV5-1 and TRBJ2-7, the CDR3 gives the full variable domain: KAGVTQTPRYLIKTRGQQVTLSCSPISGHRSVSWYQQTPGQGLQFLFEYFSETQRNKGNFPGRFSGRQFSNSRSEMNVSTLELGDSALYLCASSRDSIEQYFGPGTRLTVT.

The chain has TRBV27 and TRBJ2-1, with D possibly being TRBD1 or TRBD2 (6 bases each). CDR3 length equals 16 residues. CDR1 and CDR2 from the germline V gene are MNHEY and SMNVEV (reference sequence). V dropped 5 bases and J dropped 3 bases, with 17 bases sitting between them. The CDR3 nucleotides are TGTGCCAGCAGTCCTTGGTCCGGGGGCGACTACAATGAGCAGTTCTTC. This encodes CASSPWSGGDYNEQFF.

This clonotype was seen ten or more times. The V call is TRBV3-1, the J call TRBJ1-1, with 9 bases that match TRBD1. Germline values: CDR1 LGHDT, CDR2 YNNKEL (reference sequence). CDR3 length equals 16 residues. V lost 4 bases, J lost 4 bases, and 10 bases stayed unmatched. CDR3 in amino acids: CASSPTGTGRSTEAFF. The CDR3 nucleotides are TGTGCCAGCAGCCCGACCGGGACAGGGAGGAGCACTGAAGCTTTCTTT.

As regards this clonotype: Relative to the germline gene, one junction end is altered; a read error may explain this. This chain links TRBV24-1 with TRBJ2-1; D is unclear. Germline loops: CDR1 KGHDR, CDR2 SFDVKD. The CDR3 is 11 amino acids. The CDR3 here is CVTSDEYEQFF. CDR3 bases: TGTGTCACCAGTGATGAGTATGAGCAGTTCTTC.

CDR3 in amino acids: CARQTTSGSYEQYV. The CDR3, as DNA: TGTGCCCGCCAAACCACTAGCGGTTCCTACGAGCAGTACGTC. V is TRBV2 and J is TRBJ2-7; 8 positions match TRBD2. The CDR3 runs 14 residues. V was pared by 11 bases and J by 1 base, with 10 bases of the junction left unmatched. Germline V gene lookup returns CDR1 SNHLY and CDR2 FYNNEI.

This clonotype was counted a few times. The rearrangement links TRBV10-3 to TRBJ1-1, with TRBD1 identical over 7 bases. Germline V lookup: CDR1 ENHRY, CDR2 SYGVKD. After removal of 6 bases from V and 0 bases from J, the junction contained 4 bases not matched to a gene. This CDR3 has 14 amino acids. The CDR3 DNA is TGTGCCATCAGGGAGGGGGCGGTGAACACTGAAGCTTTCTTT. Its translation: CAIREGAVNTEAFF.

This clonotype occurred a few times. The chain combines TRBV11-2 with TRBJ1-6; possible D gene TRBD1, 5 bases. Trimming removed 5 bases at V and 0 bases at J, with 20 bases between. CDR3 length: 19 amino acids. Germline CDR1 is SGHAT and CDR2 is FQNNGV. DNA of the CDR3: TGTGCCAGCAGCCCAGGGCCCGCGACGGCAAGCTCCTATAATTCACCCCTCCACTTT. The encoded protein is CASSPGPATASSYNSPLHF.

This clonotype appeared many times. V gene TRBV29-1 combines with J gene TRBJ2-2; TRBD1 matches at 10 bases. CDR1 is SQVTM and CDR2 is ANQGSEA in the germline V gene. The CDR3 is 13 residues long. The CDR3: CSTGTGDTGELFF. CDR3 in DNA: TGCAGTACCGGGACAGGGGACACCGGGGAGCTGTTTTTT.

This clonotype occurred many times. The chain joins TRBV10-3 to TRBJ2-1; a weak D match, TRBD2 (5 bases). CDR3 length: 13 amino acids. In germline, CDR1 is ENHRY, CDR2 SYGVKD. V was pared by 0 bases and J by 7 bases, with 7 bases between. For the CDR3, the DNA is TGTGCCATCAGTGAGTCCGGGGAGAATGAGCAGTTCTTC. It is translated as CAISESGENEQFF.

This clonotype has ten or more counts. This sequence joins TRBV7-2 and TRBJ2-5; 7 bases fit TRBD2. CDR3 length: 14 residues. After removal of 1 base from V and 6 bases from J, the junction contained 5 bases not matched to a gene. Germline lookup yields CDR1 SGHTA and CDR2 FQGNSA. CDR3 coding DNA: TGTGCCAGCAGCTTAGGGGAGGGCCTGCAGACCCAGTACTTC. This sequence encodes CASSLGEGLQTQYF.

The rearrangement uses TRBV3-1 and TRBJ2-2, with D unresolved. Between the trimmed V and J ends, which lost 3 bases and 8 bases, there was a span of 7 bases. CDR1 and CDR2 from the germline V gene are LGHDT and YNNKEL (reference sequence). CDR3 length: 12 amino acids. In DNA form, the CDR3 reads TGTGCCAGCAGCCAGGGGTGGGGGGAGCTGTTTTTT. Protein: CASSQGWGELFF.

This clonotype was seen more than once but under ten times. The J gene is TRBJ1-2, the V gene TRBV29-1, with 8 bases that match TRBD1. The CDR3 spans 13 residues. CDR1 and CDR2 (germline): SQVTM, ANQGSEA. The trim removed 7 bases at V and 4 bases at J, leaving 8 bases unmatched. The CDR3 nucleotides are TGCAGCGCAGAGACAGGGGACTCCTATGGCTACACCTTC. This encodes CSAETGDSYGYTF.

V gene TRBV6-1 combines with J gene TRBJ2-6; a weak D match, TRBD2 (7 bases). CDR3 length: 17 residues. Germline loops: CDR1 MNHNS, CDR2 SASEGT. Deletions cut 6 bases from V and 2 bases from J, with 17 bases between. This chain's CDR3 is CASRVLAGATGANVLTF. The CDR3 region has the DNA TGTGCCAGCAGAGTGTTGGCGGGGGCGACTGGGGCCAACGTCCTGACTTTC.

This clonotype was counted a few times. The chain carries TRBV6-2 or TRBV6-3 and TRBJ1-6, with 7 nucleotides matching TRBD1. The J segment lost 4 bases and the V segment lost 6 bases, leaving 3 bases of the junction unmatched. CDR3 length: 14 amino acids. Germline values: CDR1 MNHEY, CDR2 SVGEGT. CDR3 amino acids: CASSQGQYNSPLHF. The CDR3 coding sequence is TGTGCCAGCAGCCAGGGACAGTATAATTCACCCCTCCACTTT.